This T cell receptor (beta chain) was obtained from a study of CD8 T cells in ankylosing spondylitis. From the 5' RACE reads, TCRdb called clonotypes with MiXCR, one entry per CDR3 protein. The repertoire consists of 200,000 or so distinct CDR3 sequences, with 15% to 20% occurring once and the leading ten covering roughly 4%. This clonotype has a handful of counts. Trimming cost V 0 bases and J 5 bases, with 11 bases left between them. The CDR3 has 15 residues. Per germline, CDR1 SGHVS and CDR2 FNYEAQ. Material: blood, either unsorted or a sorted T cell fraction (not recorded which). This TCR came from a male donor under 35 with ankylosing spondylitis or in good health (not recorded which). This chain uses TRBV7-6 with TRBJ2-1; possible D gene TRBD1, 7 bases. CDR3 sequence (DNA): TGTGCCAGCAGCTTAGCGGCGGGGACAGACAATGAGCAGTTCTTC. This gives the protein CASSLAAGTDNEQFF.